This T cell receptor (beta chain) stems from a study of blood T cells in healthy people across ages (dated by TCRdb to between 2014 and 2017). A note on the overall study: In model experiments, template switching captured roughly one uniquely barcoded TCR beta cDNA molecule for every two T cells. Age-related changes in TCR beta repertoire diversity were measured in the study by deep sequencing normalized with unique cDNA molecular identifiers. Donors of different ages were randomly distributed across sequencing lanes to avoid experimental bias. Donors were grouped into four age groups: young (average approximately 15 years), middle-aged (39), aged (around 62) and long-lived (approximately 81). The study analyzed two additional independent replicas of 1 million unique cDNA reads from the same blood draw for two donors, one aged 18 to 30 and one aged 80 or older. Results and caveats for the whole study, not just this receptor: Conclusive comparison of naive and antigen-experienced compartments was prevented by the profiling of bulk unsorted PBMCs. Total diversity estimates from one million sequenced T cells were considered lower bounds and underestimates. Compared with the aged group, the long-lived group had more naive CD4+ T cells, fewer expanded clones and increased TCR diversity, a pattern suggesting age selection. The CMV infection status of donors was not known, potentially confounding age-related changes in expanded clonotypes. A strong correlation was found between observed TCR beta diversity and the percentage of naive T cells measured by flow cytometry. Observed TCR beta diversity per million T cells fell roughly linearly with age, and a significant reduction was already apparent by age around 40.

A note on this clonotype: Its antigen is unknown. No base qualities exist here, and no much larger clone lies one base off it.

To prepare the library, 5' RACE was applied. Sequencer: Illumina HiSeq 2500. A second about 7 to 12 cycle PCR used a sample-barcoded 5' primer and a J-beta primer mix. Each TCR beta cDNA molecule received a unique molecular identifier from a template-switch 5' adaptor carrying 12 random nucleotides. Each sample yielded at least 3 million CDR3-containing paired-end reads. All of the RNA was converted into first-strand cDNA using the Mint cDNA synthesis kit, with a TRBC-specific oligonucleotide serving as the primer. After uracil-DNA glycosylase treatment, a first 18-cycle PCR used universal primers M1SS and BC2_uni_R on all cDNA. The paper's processing steps were these. Normalization of each sample was performed by random selection of 1 million high-quality reads, each carrying a distinct molecular identifier. Reads with shared molecular identifiers were discarded instead of being binned into consensus sequences. MiTCR, with a Q25 quality threshold and the strictest error-elimination algorithm, was used for CDR3 identification, clonotype clustering and error correction. Lower-bound total TCR beta diversity was estimated with a nonparametric unseen species model using Euler transformation. The public sequencing data were trimmed at Q25 with fastp and processed into clonotypes with MiXCR by TCRdb, which kept only in-frame beta chains. Identical CDR3 protein sequences are pooled into one entry, listed with their most common genes and DNA. The V and J calls follow TCRdb's processing rather than the paper's. Across this sample there are hundreds of thousands of distinct CDR3 sequences, with 48% seen only once. The top ten constitute under 15% of the sample.

From V the trimming removes 6 bases and from J it removes 2 bases, while the gene matches leave 7 bases of the junction unaccounted for. CDR1 DFQATT and CDR2 SNEGSKA were looked up in the germline V gene (reference sequence). The CDR3 measures 14 amino acids from cysteine to phenylalanine. CDR3 DNA only is kept here, 42 bases in frame from base 1. The roughly 39 donors, aged roughly 6 to 90 years, were systemically healthy Caucasian individuals from Russia. Each donor gave ten milliliters of peripheral blood, collected into EDTA-treated Vacutainer tubes. Ficoll-Paque density-gradient centrifugation was used to isolate PBMCs, with at least 6 million obtained per sample. Total RNA was extracted from PBMCs with Trizol reagent, with at least 6 micrograms obtained per sample. The percentages of naive CD45RAhigh/CD27high T cells were determined by flow cytometry on a PBMC aliquot from every donor.

The source material was blood. The clonotype originates from a man aged 25 to 40 in good health. This chain is built from TRBV20-1 and TRBJ2-3, and TRBD2 aligns with 8 junction nucleotides. The sequence in DNA is TGCAGTGCCCCTCGGGGGGGAACCACAGATACGCAGTATTTT. Its protein reads: CSAPRGGTTDTQYF.